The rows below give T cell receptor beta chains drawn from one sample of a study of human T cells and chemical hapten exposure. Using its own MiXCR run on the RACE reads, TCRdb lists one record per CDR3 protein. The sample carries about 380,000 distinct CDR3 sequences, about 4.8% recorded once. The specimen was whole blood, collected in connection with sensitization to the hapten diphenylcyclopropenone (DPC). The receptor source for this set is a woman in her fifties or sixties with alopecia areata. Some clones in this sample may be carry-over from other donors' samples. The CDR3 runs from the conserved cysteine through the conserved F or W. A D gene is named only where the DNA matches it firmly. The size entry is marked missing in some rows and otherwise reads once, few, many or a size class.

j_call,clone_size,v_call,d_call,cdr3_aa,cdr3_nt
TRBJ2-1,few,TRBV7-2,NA,CASSFRRASDEQFF,TGTGCCAGCAGCTTTCGTCGGGCTTCGGATGAGCAGTTCTTC
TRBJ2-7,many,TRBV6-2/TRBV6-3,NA,CASSYGGASYEQYF,TGTGCCAGCAGTTACGGCGGTGCCTCCTACGAGCAGTACTTC
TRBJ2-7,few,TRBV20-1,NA,CSARGLPYEQYF,TGCAGTGCTCGAGGACTACCCTACGAGCAGTACTTC
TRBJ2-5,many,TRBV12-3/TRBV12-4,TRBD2,CASSPTSGGFGTQYF,TGTGCCAGCAGCCCGACTAGCGGGGGATTCGGGACCCAGTACTTC
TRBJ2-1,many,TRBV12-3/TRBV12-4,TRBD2,CASRQRGGPSEQFF,TGTGCCAGCAGGCAACGGGGGGGGCCGTCTGAGCAGTTCTTC
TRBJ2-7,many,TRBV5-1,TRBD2,CASSSTPSGNYEQYF,TGCGCCAGCAGCTCGACCCCTAGCGGGAACTACGAGCAGTACTTC
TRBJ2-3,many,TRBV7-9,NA,CASSLLSDTQYF,TGTGCCAGCAGCTTACTTTCAGATACGCAGTATTTT
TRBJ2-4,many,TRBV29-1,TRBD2,CSVEGLAGVKGDIQYF,TGCAGCGTTGAGGGTCTAGCGGGAGTAAAGGGAGACATTCAGTACTTC
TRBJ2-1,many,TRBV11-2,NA,CASSFTRSIYNEQFF,TGTGCCAGCAGCTTCACTAGGTCTATCTACAATGAGCAGTTCTTC
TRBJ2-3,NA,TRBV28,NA,CASNIRGTSTDTQYF,TGTGCCAGCAATATTAGGGGGACTAGCACAGATACGCAGTATTTT
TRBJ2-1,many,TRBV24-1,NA,CATSDSHYNNEQFF,TGTGCCACCAGTGATTCTCACTACAACAATGAGCAGTTCTTC
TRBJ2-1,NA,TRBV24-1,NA,CATSAGRGSYNEQFF,TGTGCCACCAGTGCGGGTCGGGGCTCCTACAATGAGCAGTTCTTC
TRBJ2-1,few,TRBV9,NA,CASSPANLYNEQFF,TGTGCCAGCAGCCCCGCAAATCTTTACAATGAGCAGTTCTTC
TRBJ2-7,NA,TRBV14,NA,CASSQVWGPEQYF,TGTGCCAGCAGCCAAGTCTGGGGCCCCGAGCAGTACTTC
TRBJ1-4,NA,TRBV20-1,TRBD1,CSAYTGGSSEKLFF,TGCAGTGCTTACACAGGGGGCTCGAGTGAAAAACTGTTTTTT
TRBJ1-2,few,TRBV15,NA,CATSRESGTLSYGYTF,TGTGCCACCAGCAGAGAGTCAGGGACGCTATCTTATGGCTACACCTTC
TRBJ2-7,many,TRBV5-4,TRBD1,CASSVETGGEQYF,TGTGCCAGCAGCGTTGAGACAGGGGGGGAGCAGTACTTC
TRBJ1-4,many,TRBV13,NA,CASSVSGANEKLFF,TGTGCCAGCAGCGTGTCGGGGGCTAATGAAAAACTGTTTTTT
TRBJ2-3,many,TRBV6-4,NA,CASSDIRLVAPTDTQYF,TGTGCCAGCAGTGACATCCGACTCGTGGCCCCCACAGATACGCAGTATTTT
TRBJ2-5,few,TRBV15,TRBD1,CATRRDREETQYF,TGTGCCACCAGAAGGGACAGGGAAGAGACCCAGTACTTC
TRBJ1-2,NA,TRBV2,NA,CASSESYRVYGYTF,TGTGCCAGCAGTGAGAGTTACAGGGTCTATGGCTACACCTTC
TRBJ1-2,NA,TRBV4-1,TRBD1,CASSPGTGDYYGYTF,TGCGCCAGCAGCCCCGGGACAGGGGATTACTATGGCTACACCTTC
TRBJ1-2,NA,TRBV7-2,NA,CASSLEGIYGYTF,TGTGCCAGCAGCTTAGAAGGGATCTATGGCTACACCTTC
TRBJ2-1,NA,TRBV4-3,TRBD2,CASQLAGANEQFF,TGCGCCAGCCAACTAGCGGGAGCCAATGAGCAGTTCTTC
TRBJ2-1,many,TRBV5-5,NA,CASSEGLGMGNEQFF,TGTGCCAGCAGCGAGGGACTGGGGATGGGGAATGAGCAGTTCTTC
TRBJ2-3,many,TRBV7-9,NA,CASSLAGSYTDTQYF,TGTGCCAGCAGCTTAGCTGGCTCCTACACAGATACGCAGTATTTT
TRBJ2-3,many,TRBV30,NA,CAWRASDTQYF,TGTGCCTGGAGAGCGTCAGATACGCAGTATTTT
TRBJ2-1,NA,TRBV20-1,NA,CSARSSAIYNEQFF,TGCAGTGCTAGATCCAGCGCCATCTACAATGAGCAGTTCTTC
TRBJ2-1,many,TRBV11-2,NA,CASSLNGYNEQFF,TGTGCCAGCAGCTTAAACGGTTACAATGAGCAGTTCTTC
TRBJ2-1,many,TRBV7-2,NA,CASRGGGIGNEQFF,TGTGCCAGCAGGGGGGGAGGAATCGGGAATGAGCAGTTCTTC
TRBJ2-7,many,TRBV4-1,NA,CASSLSNSYEQYF,TGCGCCAGCAGCCTTTCAAACTCCTACGAGCAGTACTTC
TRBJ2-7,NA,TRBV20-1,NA,CSARDSNRVNEQYF,TGCAGTGCTAGAGATTCTAACAGGGTGAACGAGCAGTACTTC
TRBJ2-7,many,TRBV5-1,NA,CASSPASGTYSYEQYF,TGCGCCAGCAGCCCGGCGTCCGGGACTTACTCCTACGAGCAGTACTTC
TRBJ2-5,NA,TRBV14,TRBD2,CASSPYSPGLAGGYGETQYF,TGTGCCAGCAGCCCCTACAGCCCGGGACTAGCGGGAGGATACGGCGAGACCCAGTACTTC
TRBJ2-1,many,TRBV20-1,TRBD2,CSARTPRSRELGEQFF,TGCAGTGCTAGGACGCCTCGCTCGCGGGAGTTGGGTGAGCAGTTCTTC
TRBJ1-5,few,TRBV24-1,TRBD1,CATSDSGGNQPQHF,TGTGCCACCAGTGATTCAGGGGGAAATCAGCCCCAGCATTTT
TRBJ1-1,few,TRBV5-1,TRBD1,CASSLGTGVGDTEAFF,TGCGCCAGCAGCTTAGGGACAGGGGTCGGGGACACTGAAGCTTTCTTT
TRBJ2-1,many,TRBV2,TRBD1,CASRTGTGSYNEQFF,TGTGCCAGCAGAACAGGGACAGGATCCTACAATGAGCAGTTCTTC
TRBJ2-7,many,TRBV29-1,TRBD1,CSVVGQGYEQYF,TGCAGCGTTGTCGGACAGGGCTACGAGCAGTACTTC
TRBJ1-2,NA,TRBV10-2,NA,CASSEGRHHYGYTF,TGCGCCAGCAGTGAGGGTAGACATCACTATGGCTACACCTTC
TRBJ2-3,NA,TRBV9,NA,CASTESTDTQYF,TGTGCCAGCACGGAGTCTACAGATACGCAGTATTTT
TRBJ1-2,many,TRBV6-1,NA,CASSARTDLYGYTF,TGTGCCAGCAGTGCCAGGACAGACCTCTATGGCTACACCTTC
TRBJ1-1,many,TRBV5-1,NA,CASSPGDPEAFF,TGCGCCAGCAGCCCAGGGGACCCTGAAGCTTTCTTT
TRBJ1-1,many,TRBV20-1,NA,CSASRGRAGTEAFF,TGCAGTGCTTCAAGGGGACGGGCGGGGACTGAAGCTTTCTTT
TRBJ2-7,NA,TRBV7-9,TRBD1,CASRLTDRAYEQYF,TGTGCCAGCAGGTTGACGGACAGGGCCTACGAGCAGTACTTC
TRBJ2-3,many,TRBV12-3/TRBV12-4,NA,CASQENPRAPDTQYF,TGTGCCAGCCAGGAGAACCCCCGGGCACCAGATACGCAGTATTTT
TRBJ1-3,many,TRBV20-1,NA,CSARALGAGNTIYF,TGCAGTGCTAGAGCGTTGGGGGCTGGAAACACCATATATTTT
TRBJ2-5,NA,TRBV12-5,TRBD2,CASAALTQPREIQETQYF,TGTGCTAGTGCGGCCCTAACCCAACCGCGGGAGATCCAAGAGACCCAGTACTTC
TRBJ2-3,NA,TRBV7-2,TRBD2,CASSPWGMRGATDTQYF,TGTGCCAGCAGCCCCTGGGGGATGCGGGGGGCCACAGATACGCAGTATTTT